The clone carrying this T cell receptor (beta chain) occurred a few times. Its antigen is not known. CDR3 length equals 16 residues. Unmatched junction bases numbered 6, after V lost 4 bases and J lost 2 bases. Germline CDR1 is SGHAT and CDR2 is FQNNGV. The entry originates in a study of T-cell reconstitution after alpha-beta-depleted transplantation in children. Study-level results: Recipient T cells and thymic progenitors that survived were the source of the high TCRbeta diversity seen at day 60 in some patients. As was reported, about two months after transplant, alpha-beta T cells came from several hundred expanded graft clones. Newly made T cells mostly supplied T-cell counts and diversity one year after transplant.

A library of TCRbeta sequences, prepared with unique molecular identifiers, was generated. TCRdb re-analysed the PCR reads in MiXCR, keeping a single row per CDR3 protein. The data hold under 85,000 distinct CDR3 sequences, with around a sixth observed a single time. This sequence joins TRBV11-2 and TRBJ2-5, with 11 positions matching TRBD2. Sequencing used PBMCs, mostly from graft donor cells, obtained 360 days after TCRalphabeta/CD19-depleted stem cell transplant. The TCR sequence derives from a male patient aged 2-15 years who had a stem cell transplant for acute lymphoblastic leukemia, so the T cells may come from the graft donor. In DNA form, the CDR3 reads TGTGCCAGCAGCTCCCGACTAGCGGGAAGGCAAGAGACCCAGTACTTC. This translates into CASSSRLAGRQETQYF.